This T cell receptor beta chain was identified in a study of metastatic and nonmetastatic thyroid tumors. Study information: Repertoires from malignant and benign thyroid patients were compared across blood and tumor or nodule tissue. Study results and caveats: As reported, TCR beta diversity in blood and tumor was significantly higher in malignant thyroid tumors than in benign nodules.

The table lists this clone with many counts. Antigen specificity is unknown. This sample also contains other DNA sequences that code for the same CDR3. Thyroid surgery was performed in patients who had received no treatment beforehand. Original analysis: A papillary thyroid cancer distant-metastasis classifier was built from CDR3 differences across clinicopathological groups. TCRdb reassembled clones from the PCR reads with MiXCR. V and J calls and clone size were set by TCRdb, not the authors. The sample records 25,000 to 35,000 clones, approximately 25% being singletons. There are 12 residues in the CDR3. CDR1 SSHAT and CDR2 FNYEAQ come from the germline V gene (reference sequence).

Sequenced sample: blood. The genes are TRBV7-7 and TRBJ2-1, with TRBD2 as a possible D gene (5 bases). The receptor was derived from a female donor with papillary thyroid cancer or a benign thyroid nodule (not recorded which). Some clones in this sample may be carry-over from other donors' samples. For the CDR3, the DNA is TGTGCTGCGGGTGGTCTTGACAATGAGCAGTTCTTC. As protein: CAAGGLDNEQFF.